Reported below is one TCR beta chain. Antigen: not known. This specimen belongs to a study of cytomegalovirus exposure and HLA in healthy donors. Study-level background: As an earlier analysis found, 150 million to 200 million T cells yielded about 120 million unique TCR beta sequences.

This CDR3 is 15 amino acids long. Germline loops: CDR1 MNHEY, CDR2 SVGAGI. The junction had 7 bases not matched to a gene; V was cut back by 2 bases and J by 5 bases. Study results and caveats: In a later analysis, a missense DCLRE1C variant was linked to TCR beta V- and J-gene trimming. Later work found that TCR association rates differed between HLA loci; DRB1 had the most and HLA-C the fewest. According to a later analysis, most TCR beta chains associated with CMV appeared HLA-restricted.

The PCR was carried out with 60 Vbeta primers and 13 Jbeta primers. Repertoires were generated with immunoSEQ multiplex PCR, while TCRdb's copy carries only in-frame clones and drops some. The sample comprises approximately 100,000 clones, about 74% of which are singletons, and roughly 4.9% rests with the top ten. Sequencing was performed on PBMCs. V gene TRBV6-5 combines with J gene TRBJ2-3; TRBD2 matches 7 bases. The origin of this receptor is a female donor in good health and CMV-seropositive. CDR3 protein: CASSYNGGSGDTQYF. The CDR3, as DNA: TGTGCCAGCAGTTACAACGGGGGGAGCGGAGATACGCAGTATTTT.